Included here is one TCR beta chain sequence, with context. The antigen is unknown. The data stem from a study of CD8 T cells in ankylosing spondylitis. Broader study findings: Disease-associated clones were CD8+ and fairly uncommon in peripheral blood. Some motif variants were previously reported in reactive arthritis synovial fluid and blood. In ankylosing spondylitis patients, matched synovial fluid reportedly showed significant enrichment of disease-linked clones.

Germline-derived CDR1 and CDR2 are MNHEY and SVGAGI. Between the trimmed V and J ends, which lost 4 bases and 7 bases, there was a span of 19 bases. The CDR3 covers 15 residues. In TCRdb, the 5' RACE reads were re-called with MiXCR into one record per CDR3 protein. This table holds some 250,000 distinct CDR3 sequences, 20% to 30% found once. The chain uses TRBV6-5 and TRBJ1-1; tentatively, D is TRBD1 (5 bases). The TCR comes from a male donor with ankylosing spondylitis or in good health (not recorded which). The specimen was blood, either unsorted or a sorted T cell fraction (not recorded which). The CDR3 DNA reads as TGTGCCAGCAGTTCGGTGGGGGGAAGGGCAAATGAAGCTTTCTTT. It encodes CASSSVGGRANEAFF.